The clone carrying this T cell receptor (gamma chain) was observed at least ten times. Its cognate antigen is unknown. The CDR3 covers 14 residues. V was clipped by 1 base and J by 1 base; unmatched bases: 0. The V gene's germline CDR1 is VTNTFY and CDR2 YDVSTARD (reference sequence). The sample comes from a study of γδ T cells in repeated Plasmodium falciparum infection. Study information: Each infection was followed by sampling at 21 days, plus baseline and some pre-infection draws. Overall study findings and caveats: Repeated controlled infections reportedly drove waves of new clonotype selection in Vdelta2-negative, mostly Vdelta1+, gammadelta repertoires.

Gammadelta T cells were flow-sorted from PBMC into Vgamma9/Vdelta2+ and Vdelta2-negative populations for bulk analysis. Sequencing covered both gamma and delta TCR chains per sample. TCRdb applied CATT to the multiplex PCR reads for clone calling. The sample holds tens of thousands of gamma-chain clones, 1.4% seen once. The sequence derives from a pool of human donors (malaria-infected and uninfected, not separated). The specimen sequenced was gamma-delta T cells from blood. The rearrangement joins TRGV3 to TRGJP1. CDR3 amino acids: CATWDSTTGWFKIF. CDR3 bases: TGTGCCACCTGGGACAGTACCACTGGTTGGTTCAAGATATTT.